Listed below are T cell receptor beta chains from one sample, sequenced in a study of shared clonotypes between healthy human individuals. TCRdb keeps only in-frame clones here, not all; method: immunoSEQ multiplex PCR. The data hold around 690,000 clones, with 90% observed a single time. Material for sequencing was memory CD8+ T cells from PBMCs. The receptors were sampled from a young man in good health. Some clones in this sample may be carry-over from other donors' samples. The CDR3 runs from the conserved cysteine through the conserved F or W. The D gene is left open where the match is weak. Clone size is not always given. Where it is, it says once, few, many or a class for expanded clones.

V: TRBV6-6; D: NA; size: NA; J: TRBJ2-7; DNA: TGTGCCAGCACCCTCTTTGGCGAGCAGTACTTC; CDR3: CASTLFGEQYF
V: TRBV7-3; D: NA; size: NA; J: TRBJ2-1; DNA: TGTGCCAGCAGCTTATTTCCTAGCCAAGGCTACAATGAGCAGTTCTTC; CDR3: CASSLFPSQGYNEQFF
V: TRBV7-9; D: NA; size: NA; J: TRBJ2-7; DNA: TGTGCCAGCAGCTTCCACGACGGGGGCGAGCAGTACTTC; CDR3: CASSFHDGGEQYF
V: TRBV2; D: NA; size: NA; J: TRBJ2-7; DNA: TGTGCCAGCAGTGAAGGGGCAGGGGATCCCTACGAGCAGTACTTC; CDR3: CASSEGAGDPYEQYF
V: TRBV5-4; D: NA; size: NA; J: TRBJ2-1; DNA: TGTGCCAGCAGCTTAAGGGACAATGTTTACAATGAGCAGTTCTTC; CDR3: CASSLRDNVYNEQFF
V: TRBV27; D: NA; size: NA; J: TRBJ2-7; DNA: TGTGCCAGCAGTTTCACCGGGGCGGGATACGAGCAGTACTTC; CDR3: CASSFTGAGYEQYF
V: TRBV13; D: TRBD2; size: NA; J: TRBJ2-7; DNA: TGTGCCAGCAGCTCAGCGGGAGGGCCTAACGAGCAGTACTTC; CDR3: CASSSAGGPNEQYF
V: TRBV19; D: NA; size: NA; J: TRBJ2-2; DNA: TGTGCCACCCTGCACAGTTTGACCGGGGAGCTGTTTTTT; CDR3: CATLHSLTGELFF
V: TRBV11-2; D: TRBD2; size: NA; J: TRBJ2-2; DNA: TGTGCCAGCAGCCCCGTTAGCGCCCGAGCGGGGACGAACACCGGGGAGCTGTTTTTT; CDR3: CASSPVSARAGTNTGELFF
V: TRBV15; D: NA; size: NA; J: TRBJ2-1; DNA: TGTGCCACCGGCGGGGACCACAATGAGCAGTTCTTC; CDR3: CATGGDHNEQFF
V: TRBV28; D: NA; size: NA; J: TRBJ1-2; DNA: TGTGCCAGCAATCCCCTTCTGTTGGGGATGTCGGGAACTAACTATGGCTACACCTTC; CDR3: CASNPLLLGMSGTNYGYTF
V: TRBV4-1; D: NA; size: NA; J: TRBJ2-5; DNA: TGCGCCAGCAGCCGAAGTGGTCTAGTGAAAGGGACCCAGTACTTC; CDR3: CASSRSGLVKGTQYF
V: TRBV11-2; D: TRBD2; size: NA; J: TRBJ2-3; DNA: TGTGCCAGCAGCTTGATAGCGGGATTTGGAGATACGCAGTATTTT; CDR3: CASSLIAGFGDTQYF
V: TRBV7-8; D: TRBD2; size: NA; J: TRBJ2-5; DNA: TGTGCCAGTGCCGATCTGGGACTAGCGTCAAAGACCCAGTACTTC; CDR3: CASADLGLASKTQYF
V: TRBV29-1; D: TRBD2; size: NA; J: TRBJ2-7; DNA: TGCAGCGTTGCGGGACTAGCGGGTTCCGGCTCCTACGAGCAGTACTTC; CDR3: CSVAGLAGSGSYEQYF
V: TRBV4-1; D: NA; size: NA; J: TRBJ2-1; DNA: TGCGCCAGCAGCCAAGAAATATACAATGAGCAGTTCTTC; CDR3: CASSQEIYNEQFF
V: TRBV28; D: NA; size: NA; J: TRBJ1-2; DNA: TGTGCCAGCCAAGGGCAATCGTGGAGTGGCTACACCTTC; CDR3: CASQGQSWSGYTF
V: TRBV5-4; D: NA; size: many; J: TRBJ2-1; DNA: TGTGCCTGGAGGGGGGAGCCAACTGGCAATGAGCAGTTCTTC; CDR3: CAWRGEPTGNEQFF
V: TRBV6-5; D: TRBD2; size: once; J: TRBJ2-1; DNA: TGTGCCAGCAGCCCCCAGCGGGAGGGATGGAATGAGCAGTTCTTC; CDR3: CASSPQREGWNEQFF
V: TRBV6-5; D: NA; size: NA; J: TRBJ2-7; DNA: TGTGCCAGCAGACCCGCAGGAACCGCCTACGAGCAGTACTTC; CDR3: CASRPAGTAYEQYF
V: TRBV4-1; D: TRBD1; size: NA; J: TRBJ1-1; DNA: TGCGCCAGCAGCCAAACGCGTCCCCAGGGGGACGCTGAAGCTTTCTTT; CDR3: CASSQTRPQGDAEAFF
V: TRBV27; D: NA; size: NA; J: TRBJ1-5; DNA: TGTGCCAGCAGTTTAGGAGGGTACAATCAGCCCCAGCATTTT; CDR3: CASSLGGYNQPQHF
V: TRBV7-8; D: NA; size: NA; J: TRBJ1-2; DNA: TGTGCCAGCAGCTTGGGAAGGACGAACTATGGCTACACCTTC; CDR3: CASSLGRTNYGYTF
V: TRBV28; D: NA; size: NA; J: TRBJ1-1; DNA: TGTGCCAGCAGTCCCCCCCCGGGGCTGAACACTGAAGCTTTCTTT; CDR3: CASSPPPGLNTEAFF
V: TRBV7-8; D: NA; size: NA; J: TRBJ2-7; DNA: TGTGCCAGCAGCTTAGGAAACTCCTACGAGCAGTACTTC; CDR3: CASSLGNSYEQYF
V: TRBV28; D: NA; size: NA; J: TRBJ2-3; DNA: TGTGCCAGCACCCTGAGCTACAGGGCGACAGATACGCAGTATTTT; CDR3: CASTLSYRATDTQYF
V: TRBV19; D: NA; size: NA; J: TRBJ1-5; DNA: TGTGCCAGTAGTATCAGAGACAACAATCAGCCCCAGCATTTT; CDR3: CASSIRDNNQPQHF
V: TRBV5-6; D: TRBD2; size: NA; J: TRBJ2-1; DNA: TGTGCCAGCAGCTGGGGGACTAGCGGGAGACCCGAGCAGTTCTTC; CDR3: CASSWGTSGRPEQFF
V: TRBV4-1; D: NA; size: NA; J: TRBJ2-6; DNA: TGCGCCAGCAGCCAAGATGAGGGGGCTGGGGCCAACGTCCTGACTTTC; CDR3: CASSQDEGAGANVLTF
V: TRBV4-2; D: TRBD2; size: NA; J: TRBJ2-7; DNA: TGTGCCAGCAGCCAGACTAGCGGGAGTACCTACGAGCAGTACTTC; CDR3: CASSQTSGSTYEQYF
V: TRBV5-6; D: NA; size: NA; J: TRBJ1-4; DNA: TGTGCCAGCAGCCGTCGGGGTGCTAATGAAAAACTGTTTTTT; CDR3: CASSRRGANEKLFF
V: TRBV7-6; D: TRBD2; size: NA; J: TRBJ2-5; DNA: TGTGCCAGCAGCCACAGACTAGCGGGGAGTTTTCCTGGGGGTGGCCAGTACTTC; CDR3: CASSHRLAGSFPGGGQYF
V: TRBV7-9; D: NA; size: NA; J: TRBJ2-5; DNA: TGTGCCAGCAGCTCCGGGACACCTCAAGAGACCCAGTACTTC; CDR3: CASSSGTPQETQYF
V: TRBV4-2; D: NA; size: NA; J: TRBJ2-7; DNA: TGTGCCAGCAGCCAGGGGGACCGATCCTACGAGCAGTACTTC; CDR3: CASSQGDRSYEQYF
V: TRBV6-4; D: NA; size: NA; J: TRBJ2-7; DNA: TGTGCCAGCAGTGACCCCCGACTGGGAGTCAAGCAGTACTTC; CDR3: CASSDPRLGVKQYF
V: TRBV9; D: NA; size: NA; J: TRBJ1-1; DNA: TGTGCCAGCAGCGTAGGTTCAGGGGCGGAAGCTTTCTTT; CDR3: CASSVGSGAEAFF
V: TRBV6-5; D: NA; size: NA; J: TRBJ1-1; DNA: TGTGCCAGCAGTTACGAGGCACCGTGGATGGAAGCTTTCTTT; CDR3: CASSYEAPWMEAFF
V: TRBV29-1; D: TRBD1; size: NA; J: TRBJ2-7; DNA: TGCAGCGTTGAAAACAGGGGGCCTACCTACGAGCAGTACTTC; CDR3: CSVENRGPTYEQYF
V: TRBV29-1; D: NA; size: few; J: TRBJ1-2; DNA: TGCAGCGTTGTCTCCTGGGATGGCTACACCTTC; CDR3: CSVVSWDGYTF
V: TRBV6-1; D: TRBD1; size: once; J: TRBJ1-4; DNA: TGTGCCAGCAGCGCACAGGGGCTTGGGAATGAAAAACTGTTTTTT; CDR3: CASSAQGLGNEKLFF
V: TRBV28; D: TRBD1; size: NA; J: TRBJ1-5; DNA: TGTGCCAGCAGTCTACAGGGGGCACGCAATCAGCCCCAGCATTTT; CDR3: CASSLQGARNQPQHF
V: TRBV28; D: NA; size: NA; J: TRBJ1-1; DNA: TGTGCCAGCAGTTTATTGGACTACCTAAAGGGCACTGAAGCTTTCTTT; CDR3: CASSLLDYLKGTEAFF
V: TRBV4-2; D: NA; size: NA; J: TRBJ1-1; DNA: TGTGCCAGCAGCCAAAGTATGGGGACCCCGGAACTTGAAGCTTTCTTT; CDR3: CASSQSMGTPELEAFF
V: TRBV9; D: TRBD2; size: NA; J: TRBJ2-1; DNA: TGTGCCAGCAGCGTAACGGGGACTAGCGTTTACAATGAGCAGTTCTTC; CDR3: CASSVTGTSVYNEQFF
V: TRBV11-2; D: TRBD2; size: NA; J: TRBJ2-7; DNA: TGTGCCAGCAGCTTAGAGGGGGGACTAGCGGGTCCCTACGAGCAGTACTTC; CDR3: CASSLEGGLAGPYEQYF
V: TRBV27; D: TRBD2; size: NA; J: TRBJ2-1; DNA: TGTGCCAGCAGTCCCCTCGGGCGGACTAGCGGGAGGGCCGGGGAGCAGTTCTTC; CDR3: CASSPLGRTSGRAGEQFF
V: TRBV7-6; D: NA; size: few; J: TRBJ1-1; DNA: TGTGCCAGCAGCGTAGGACAGATCACTGAAGCTTTCTTT; CDR3: CASSVGQITEAFF
V: TRBV19; D: TRBD2; size: NA; J: TRBJ2-3; DNA: TGTGCCAGTAGCGGGAGGGCCGGGACAGATACGCAGTATTTT; CDR3: CASSGRAGTDTQYF
V: TRBV27; D: TRBD1; size: NA; J: TRBJ1-1; DNA: TGTGCCAGCAGTTTCGGGCCCGGGACAGGGGGCACTGAAGCTTTCTTT; CDR3: CASSFGPGTGGTEAFF
V: TRBV28; D: NA; size: NA; J: TRBJ1-5; DNA: TGTGCCAGCAGCCATATGCTGGCTGAGCCCCAGCATTTT; CDR3: CASSHMLAEPQHF
V: TRBV7-2; D: TRBD2; size: NA; J: TRBJ2-1; DNA: TGTGCCAGCAGCTCAAGGGTGGTGGGAGGGCCAGGGAATGAGCAGTTCTTC; CDR3: CASSSRVVGGPGNEQFF
V: TRBV5-4; D: TRBD2; size: NA; J: TRBJ2-2; DNA: TGTGCCAGCAGCCTACGACTAGCGGGCGCTACCGGGGAGCTGTTTTTT; CDR3: CASSLRLAGATGELFF
V: TRBV28; D: TRBD2; size: NA; J: TRBJ2-1; DNA: TGTGCCAGCAGTTTAAGGGTTGGGCTAGCGGGAAGGACGCGACACAATGAGCAGTTCTTC; CDR3: CASSLRVGLAGRTRHNEQFF
V: TRBV4-1; D: TRBD1; size: NA; J: TRBJ2-3; DNA: TGCGCCAGCAGCGTGAGGGACAGCCTCCTCACAGATACGCAGTATTTT; CDR3: CASSVRDSLLTDTQYF
V: TRBV11-1; D: NA; size: NA; J: TRBJ2-5; DNA: TGTGCCAGCAGCTTAAGGGGGGAAGGTGAGACCCAGTACTTC; CDR3: CASSLRGEGETQYF
V: TRBV15; D: NA; size: NA; J: TRBJ1-4; DNA: TGTGCCACCAGGGGAAAAGATAATGAAAAACTGTTTTTT; CDR3: CATRGKDNEKLFF
V: TRBV29-1; D: NA; size: once; J: TRBJ2-1; DNA: TGCAGCGCCCTAGGGGGGGGGACCGAGTTCTTC; CDR3: CSALGGGTEFF